The next 17 T cell receptor beta chains were all read from a single sample in a study of CD4 T cells in relation to SARS-CoV-2 and coronaviruses. No cognate antigen is known for these TCRs. The protocol was immunoSEQ multiplex PCR, while the TCRdb copy is restricted to in-frame clones and leaves out a portion. The sample records about 21,000 clones, roughly 78% being singletons. The unexposed donors gave CD4+ T cells in about 2011-2019, prior to COVID-19. After approximately 10 days of culture, CD4+ T cells were isolated. Sequences were obtained from CD4+ T cells from PBMCs, cultured in vitro. The receptors shown here come from a human donor in good health.

This chain connects TRBV5-1 to TRBJ1-2; D perhaps matches TRBD1 (6 bases). CDR1 and CDR2 from the germline V gene are SGHRS and YFSETQ. The CDR3 is 15 amino acids. Deletions cut 4 bases from V and 0 bases from J, with 13 bases between. CDR3 loop: CASSLQTGANYGYTF. The DNA for the CDR3 is TGCGCCAGCAGCCTACAGACAGGAGCTAACTATGGCTACACCTTC.

The rearrangement uses TRBV3-1 (or the pseudogene TRBV3-2) and TRBJ1-6; perhaps TRBD1 as D (6 bases). V lost 4 bases and J lost 7, with 11 bases in between. This CDR3 has 14 residues. Germline CDR1 and CDR2: LGHDT and YNNKEL (reference sequence). The DNA of the CDR3 is TGTGCCAGCAGCCGCAGGGGCTGGAATTCACCCCTCCACTTT. It yields the protein CASSRRGWNSPLHF.

The chain links TRBV5-1 to TRBJ2-1; D possibly corresponds to TRBD2 (5 bases). The V end was cut by 4 bases, the J end by 6 bases, with 14 bases between. This CDR3 comprises 14 residues. In germline, CDR1 is SGHRS, CDR2 YFSETQ. The CDR3 spells CASSRPGVGNEQFF. The CDR3 DNA reads as TGCGCCAGCAGCCGTCCCGGGGTCGGCAATGAGCAGTTCTTC.

The chain combines TRBV7-2 with TRBJ2-5; possible D gene TRBD2, 6 bases. Deletions cut 5 bases from V and 7 bases from J, with 17 bases between. This CDR3 has 14 residues. The germline V gene has CDR1 SGHTA and CDR2 FQGNSA. The CDR3 region has the DNA TGTGCCAGCAGCCAAAGTAGCGGCCGAACGACCCAGTACTTC. The encoded protein is CASSQSSGRTTQYF.

The V call is TRBV4-2, the J call TRBJ2-1; weak D call: TRBD1 (6 bases). Trimming pared 0 bases from V and 5 bases from J, leaving 11 bases between. This CDR3 region has 15 residues. Germline values: CDR1 LGHNA, CDR2 YNFKEQ. The CDR3 DNA is TGTGCCAGCAGCCAAGAGGACCGGGACAACAATGAGCAGTTCTTC. The encoded protein is CASSQEDRDNNEQFF.

This clone was detected only a few times. The V call is TRBV3-1 (or the pseudogene TRBV3-2), the J call TRBJ1-5; the D gene is possibly TRBD1 (5 bases). The CDR3 covers 16 residues. V dropped 0 bases and J dropped 4 bases, with 13 bases sitting between them. CDR1 and CDR2 from the germline V gene are LGHDT and YNNKEL (reference sequence). The CDR3, as DNA: TGTGCCAGCAGCCAAGATGCAGGGACGGGGAATCAGCCCCAGCATTTT. Protein product: CASSQDAGTGNQPQHF.

The table lists this clone with a count of one. The rearrangement links TRBV4-2 to TRBJ1-2; D ambiguous. The CDR3 spans 14 residues. V gave up 1 base and J gave up 8 bases, with 14 bases separating them. The germline V gene has CDR1 LGHNA and CDR2 YNFKEQ. CDR3 nucleotide sequence: TGTGCCAGCAGCCAAGCTGCAAACAAGGGAGGCTACACCTTC. Residues: CASSQAANKGGYTF.

The chain uses TRBV12-5 and TRBJ1-5; no reliable D call. This CDR3 has 12 residues. Per the germline V gene, CDR1 is LGHNT and CDR2 is FRNRAP. Trimming shortened V by 6 bases and J by 7 bases, and 10 bases separated the two germline ends. CDR3 bases: TGTGCTAGTGGCCTGGGTGGACAGCCCCAGCATTTT. Translation: CASGLGGQPQHF.

The V gene is TRBV7-3, the J gene TRBJ2-5; 8 bases fit TRBD2. V lost 5 bases, J lost 6 bases, and 5 bases stayed unmatched. The CDR3 is made up of 13 amino acids. CDR1 and CDR2 from the germline V gene are SGHTA and FQGTGA. The CDR3 DNA follows: TGTGCCAGCAGCGTCCAGCGGGAGCAGACCCAGTACTTC. This translates into CASSVQREQTQYF.

By share, this clone counts as large. The chain recombines TRBV3-1 (or the pseudogene TRBV3-2) with TRBJ1-1; D is ambiguous. The germline V gene encodes CDR1 LGHDT and CDR2 YNNKEL (reference sequence). Trimming took off 0 bases at V and 7 bases at J, with 15 bases between the two ends. This CDR3 has 15 amino acids. CDR3 sequence: CASSQDRAREGEAFF. CDR3 sequence (DNA): TGTGCCAGCAGCCAAGATCGAGCGAGGGAAGGTGAAGCTTTCTTT.

The rearrangement uses TRBV24-1 and TRBJ2-1; no reliable D call. This CDR3 comprises 12 residues. Germline lookup yields CDR1 KGHDR and CDR2 SFDVKD. V shed 3 bases and J shed 5 bases, with 4 bases lying between them. The CDR3 bases are TGTGCCACCAGTGATCTTAACAATGAGCAGTTCTTC. It translates to CATSDLNNEQFF.

V gene TRBV30 combines with J gene TRBJ1-2; 7 bases line up with TRBD1. Germline CDR1 and CDR2: GTSNPN and SVGIG (reference sequence). This CDR3 region has 13 residues. Trimming took 1 base from V and 4 from J; bases not matched to a gene: 3. In DNA, the CDR3 is TGTGCCTGGAGTGCCGGGACAGTCTATGGCTACACCTTC. Protein product: CAWSAGTVYGYTF.

The V and J genes are TRBV5-4 and TRBJ2-3, with TRBD2 matching 14 bases. Germline assignment: CDR1 SGHNT and CDR2 YYREEE (reference sequence). V was pared by 4 bases and J by 0 bases, with 4 bases of the junction left unmatched. There are 17 residues in the CDR3. CDR3 sequence reads: CASSRGLAGASTDTQYF. CDR3 DNA: TGTGCCAGCAGCAGGGGACTAGCGGGAGCGAGCACAGATACGCAGTATTTT.

The chain employs TRBV4-2 and TRBJ2-5, with D perhaps matching TRBD1 (6 bases). Germline loops: CDR1 LGHNA, CDR2 YNFKEQ. The length of the CDR3 is 16 residues. Trimming cost V 0 bases and J 4 bases, with 15 bases left between them. The DNA for the CDR3 is TGTGCCAGCAGCCAAGACTGGGGGCAGGGATTAGAGACCCAGTACTTC. It translates to CASSQDWGQGLETQYF.

The V call is TRBV24-1, the J call TRBJ2-7, with D tentatively TRBD2 (6 bases). CDR3 length equals 15 residues. V gave up 8 bases and J gave up 0 bases, with 16 bases separating them. The germline CDR1 and CDR2 sequences are KGHDR and SFDVKD. The CDR3 nucleotides read TGTGCCACCACCCTGGGGACTCGACTCTCCTACGAGCAGTACTTC. Its protein product is CATTLGTRLSYEQYF.

This clone has only a few counts. V and J are TRBV3-1 (or the pseudogene TRBV3-2) and TRBJ1-6; weak D call: TRBD1 (6 bases). CDR3 size: 14 residues. In germline, CDR1 is LGHDT, CDR2 YNNKEL (reference sequence). Trimming pared 6 bases from V and 7 bases from J, leaving 13 bases between. The CDR3 loop is CASRTGTPNSPLHF. In DNA form, the CDR3 reads TGTGCCAGCAGGACGGGGACACCGAATTCACCCCTCCACTTT.

The chain recombines TRBV6-5 with TRBJ2-7; D not resolved. The CDR3 is 12 residues long. Germline-derived CDR1 and CDR2 are MNHEY and SVGAGI. Trimming cost V 7 bases and J 0 bases, with 7 bases left between them. CDR3 sequence: CASTVSSYEQYF. In DNA, the CDR3 is TGTGCCAGCACCGTCAGCTCCTACGAGCAGTACTTC.